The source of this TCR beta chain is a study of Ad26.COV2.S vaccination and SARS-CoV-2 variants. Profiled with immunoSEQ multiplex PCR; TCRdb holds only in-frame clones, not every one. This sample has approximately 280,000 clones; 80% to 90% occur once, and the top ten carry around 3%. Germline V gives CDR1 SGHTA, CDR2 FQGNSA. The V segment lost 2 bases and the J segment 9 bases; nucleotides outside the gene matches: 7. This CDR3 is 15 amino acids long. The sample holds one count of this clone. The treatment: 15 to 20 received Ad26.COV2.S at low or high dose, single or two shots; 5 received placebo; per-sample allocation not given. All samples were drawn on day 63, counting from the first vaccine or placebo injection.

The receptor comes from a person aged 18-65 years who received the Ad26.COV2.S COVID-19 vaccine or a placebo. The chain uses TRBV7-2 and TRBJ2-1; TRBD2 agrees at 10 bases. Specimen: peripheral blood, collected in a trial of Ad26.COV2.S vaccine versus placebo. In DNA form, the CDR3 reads TGTGCCAGCAGCTTAACCCTAGCGGGAGACCCTGAGCAGTTCTTC. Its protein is CASSLTLAGDPEQFF.